The 12 T cell receptor beta chains below were found in one sample sequenced in a study of Ad26.COV2.S vaccination and SARS-CoV-2 variants. TCRdb's table, derived via immunoSEQ multiplex PCR, lists solely in-frame clones and lacks some. In the table there are roughly 400,000 clones, approximately 91% of which are singletons. Stated treatment: some 20 received Ad26.COV2.S at low or high dose, single or two shots; 5 received placebo; per-sample allocation not given. Following the first vaccine or placebo injection, samples were taken on day 63. The material sequenced was peripheral blood, taken in a trial of Ad26.COV2.S vaccine versus placebo. The receptors were gathered from a person aged 18-65 years who received the Ad26.COV2.S COVID-19 vaccine or a placebo.

This chain links TRBV2 with TRBJ2-7; TRBD2 aligns across 14 bases. Trimming took 6 bases from V and 1 from J; bases not matched to a gene: 8. The CDR3 loop spans 17 amino acids. The germline CDR1 and CDR2 sequences are SNHLY and FYNNEI. CDR3 nucleotide sequence: TGTGCCAGCAGATGGGGGACTAGCGGGAGTGGGTCCTACGAGCAGTACTTC. It yields the protein CASRWGTSGSGSYEQYF.

J is TRBJ2-2 and V is TRBV28, with D possibly being TRBD2 (5 bases). The V gene's germline CDR1 is MDHEN and CDR2 SYDVKM. The V and J ends lost 3 bases and 4 bases respectively, with 18 bases between them. The CDR3 totals 17 residues. This CDR3 is CASSLYLGGVGTGELFF. Written as DNA, the CDR3 is TGTGCCAGCAGTTTGTACCTAGGAGGAGTGGGCACCGGGGAGCTGTTTTTT. Based on the CDR3 plus reference TRBV28 and TRBJ2-2, the full variable domain is DVKVTQSSRYLVKRTGEKVFLECVQDMDHENMFWYRQDPGLGLRLIYFSYDVKMKEKGDIPEGYSVSREKKERFSLILESASTNQTSMYLCASSLYLGGVGTGELFFGEGSRLTVL.

J is TRBJ2-1 and V is TRBV7-6, with 10 positions matching TRBD2. CDR1 and CDR2 (germline): SGHVS, FNYEAQ. The CDR3 is made up of 15 amino acids. The V segment lost 4 bases and the J segment 10 bases; nucleotides outside the gene matches: 10. DNA of the CDR3: TGTGCCAGCAGCTCCACTAGCGGGACCGCCGGAGAGCAGTTCTTC. It codes for CASSSTSGTAGEQFF.

The CDR3 here is CASSPRDRGYGYTF. As DNA, the CDR3 is TGTGCCAGCAGTCCGCGGGACAGGGGCTATGGCTACACCTTC. The chain joins TRBV28 to TRBJ1-2; 10 nucleotides line up with TRBD1. Germline V lookup: CDR1 MDHEN, CDR2 SYDVKM. The CDR3 sequence is 14 residues long. With V trimmed by 5 bases and J by 4 bases, 4 bases remained unmatched.

This clone has just one count. The chain combines TRBV27 with TRBJ1-1, with 11 bases that match TRBD1. The junction had 6 bases not matched to a gene; V was cut back by 5 bases and J by 1 base. Germline V gene data show CDR1 as MNHEY and CDR2 as SMNVEV (reference sequence). The CDR3 has 16 residues. The CDR3 DNA sequence: TGTGCCAGCAGTCCCGGGACAGGGGGGTGGAACACTGAAGCTTTCTTT. Translating gives CASSPGTGGWNTEAFF.

The J gene is TRBJ2-2, the V gene TRBV30; TRBD2 aligns across 8 bases. CDR3 size: 13 residues. The V gene's germline CDR1 is GTSNPN and CDR2 SVGIG (reference sequence). Losses at the gene ends were 1 base for V and 6 bases for J; bases not matched to a gene: 1. The CDR3: CAWSEGLAGELFF. CDR3 nucleotide sequence: TGTGCCTGGAGTGAGGGACTAGCCGGGGAGCTGTTTTTT.

CDR3 in DNA: TGTGCCAGCCGATCGACTAGCGGGACTGATACGCAGTATTTT. Protein product: CASRSTSGTDTQYF. The chain recombines TRBV2 with TRBJ2-3; 11 nucleotides line up with TRBD2. Germline CDR1 is SNHLY and CDR2 is FYNNEI. Trimming removed 8 bases from V and 6 bases from J; junction bases left unmatched: 7. This CDR3 comprises 14 residues.

The CDR3 loop reads CASSNSGFSAKNIQYF. DNA of the CDR3: TGTGCCAGCAGCAATTCAGGGTTCTCAGCCAAAAACATTCAGTACTTC. This rearrangement joins TRBV11-2 to TRBJ2-4, with D perhaps TRBD1 (5 bases). CDR1 is SGHAT and CDR2 is FQNNGV in the germline V gene. This CDR3 spans 16 amino acids. Trimming cost V 5 bases and J 0 bases, with 14 bases left between them.

This chain joins TRBV11-3 and TRBJ2-3, with D possibly TRBD2 on 5 matching bases. From germline, CDR1 is SGHNT and CDR2 YENEEA. V lost 6 bases and J lost 0, with 19 bases in between. This CDR3 is built from 17 residues. This CDR3 reads CASSPPSTTPSTDTQYF. The CDR3 DNA is TGTGCCAGCAGTCCTCCATCGACTACTCCTAGCACAGATACGCAGTATTTT.

This rearrangement joins TRBV4-3 to TRBJ2-5, with D hard to call. CDR3 length: 16 residues. CDR1 and CDR2 from the germline V gene are LGHNA and YSLEER. V lost 0 bases and J 1 base, leaving 12 bases between the germline ends. This CDR3 reads CASSQEAWTIQETQYF. In DNA form, the CDR3 reads TGCGCCAGCAGCCAAGAAGCATGGACCATCCAAGAGACCCAGTACTTC.

The rearrangement joins TRBV5-4 to TRBJ2-7, with 12 nucleotides matching TRBD2. This CDR3 is 17 amino acids long. CDR1 is SGHNT, CDR2 YYREEE, per germline (reference sequence). Trimming took 0 bases from V and 5 from J; bases not matched to a gene: 9. The CDR3 loop is CASSLGNLAGGPDEQYF. The DNA of the CDR3 is TGTGCCAGCAGCTTGGGTAACCTAGCGGGAGGGCCAGACGAGCAGTACTTC.

J is TRBJ2-2 and V is TRBV14; D is undetermined. The CDR3 has 13 residues. V lost 2 bases and J 7 bases, leaving 8 bases between the germline ends. CDR1 is SGHDN and CDR2 is FVKESK in the germline V gene. In DNA, the CDR3 is TGTGCCAGCAGCCAATCCCTTGGCGGGGAGCTGTTTTTT. The encoded protein is CASSQSLGGELFF.